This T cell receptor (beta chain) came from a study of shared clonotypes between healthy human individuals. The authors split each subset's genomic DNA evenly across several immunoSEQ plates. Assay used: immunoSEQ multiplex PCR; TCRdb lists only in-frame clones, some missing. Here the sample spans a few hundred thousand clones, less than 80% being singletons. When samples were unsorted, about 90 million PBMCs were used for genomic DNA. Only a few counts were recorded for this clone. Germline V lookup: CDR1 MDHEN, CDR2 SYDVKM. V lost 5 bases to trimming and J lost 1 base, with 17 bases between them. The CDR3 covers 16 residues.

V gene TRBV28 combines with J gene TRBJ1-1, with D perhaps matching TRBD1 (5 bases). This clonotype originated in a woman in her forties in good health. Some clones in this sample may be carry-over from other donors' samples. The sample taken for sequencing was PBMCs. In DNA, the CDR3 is TGTGCCAGCAGTCCCCTACCCCGGGGCTCGAACACTGAAGCTTTCTTT. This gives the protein CASSPLPRGSNTEAFF.